The 30 T cell receptor beta chains reported below all come from one sample, sequenced in a study of regulatory T cells in long-lasting Graves disease. Time point: persistent/refractory GD, antithyroid drugs over 5 years with positive TRAb. Isolated PBMC RNA provided the starting material for the TCR library. HTBI primers from iRepertoire and Arm-PCR of CDR3 regions yielded the TCR beta libraries. TCRdb recomputed calls from the multiplex PCR reads with MiXCR, one row per CDR3 protein. There are under 500,000 distinct CDR3 sequences in the sample; under 25% occur only once, and around 20% lies in the top ten. The sample was peripheral blood mononuclear cells (PBMCs), taken when the disease was refractory, from a patient treated with antithyroid drugs. Source of these receptors: a female donor with Graves disease.

The chain couples TRBV20-1 to TRBJ2-1, with 8 bases identical to TRBD2. This CDR3 is built from 16 residues. Germline-derived CDR1 and CDR2 are DFQATT and SNEGSKA (reference sequence). Trimming removed 2 bases from V and 3 bases from J; junction bases left unmatched: 9. In DNA form, the CDR3 reads TGCAGTGCTAGACGTATGCGGGCGGGAGGCTACAATGAGCAGTTCTTC. Amino acid sequence: CSARRMRAGGYNEQFF.

This clonotype was detected a few times. J is TRBJ1-2 and V is TRBV6-1, with 7 bases that match TRBD1. V dropped 6 bases and J dropped 4; count of bases not matched to a gene: 8. Germline V gene lookup returns CDR1 MNHNS and CDR2 SASEGT. CDR3 length equals 14 residues. The CDR3 region is CASRPGQSPYGYTF. CDR3 sequence (DNA): TGTGCCAGCAGGCCGGGACAGAGCCCCTATGGCTACACCTTC.

The J gene is TRBJ2-7, the V gene TRBV12-3 or TRBV12-4; TRBD2 matches 7 bases. The junction had 5 bases not matched to a gene; V was cut back by 1 base and J by 2 bases. This CDR3 spans 15 amino acids. The CDR3 DNA reads as TGTGCCAGCAGTTTAGGGGACTACCTAGCCTACGAGCAGTACTTC. Translated, it gives CASSLGDYLAYEQYF.

The rearrangement links TRBV7-3 to TRBJ2-1; D might be TRBD1 (6 bases). V lost 1 base, J lost 3 bases, and 19 bases lay in between. CDR1 SGHTA and CDR2 FQGTGA come from the germline V gene. CDR3 length: 18 residues. In DNA form, the CDR3 reads TGTGCCAGCAGCTTAAATCCCCGGACAGTTTTTAACTACAATGAGCAGTTCTTC. It codes for CASSLNPRTVFNYNEQFF.

The rearrangement links TRBV27 to TRBJ1-1, with a tentative D call TRBD1 (5 bases). The length of the CDR3 is 15 residues. Germline lookup yields CDR1 MNHEY and CDR2 SMNVEV (reference sequence). The V end lost 3 bases, the J end lost 1 base, and 12 bases lay between the germline ends. CDR3 loop: CASSLRGPSNTEAFF. CDR3 in DNA: TGTGCCAGCAGTTTGAGGGGTCCCTCGAACACTGAAGCTTTCTTT.

This clonotype has ten or more counts. The genes are TRBV12-3 or TRBV12-4 and TRBJ1-5; D possibly corresponds to TRBD1 (5 bases). Trimming pared 3 bases from V and 0 bases from J, leaving 9 bases between. This CDR3 has 15 amino acids. This CDR3 reads CASSLAQGSNQPQHF. The CDR3, as DNA: TGTGCCAGCAGTTTGGCGCAGGGTAGCAATCAGCCCCAGCATTTT.

This clonotype occurred a few times. The chain employs TRBV6-2 or TRBV6-3 and TRBJ2-1; 8 nucleotides agree with TRBD2. CDR3 length: 14 residues. J lost 6 bases, V lost 5 bases, and 6 bases had no gene match. CDR1 and CDR2 (germline): MNHEY, SVGEGT. This chain's CDR3 is CASSPQRESNEQFF. The CDR3 DNA is TGTGCCAGCAGTCCCCAGCGGGAGAGCAATGAGCAGTTCTTC.

This chain uses TRBV28 with TRBJ2-1; weak D call: TRBD1 (5 bases). The CDR3 runs to 19 residues. CDR1 and CDR2 (germline): MDHEN, SYDVKM. The V and J ends lost 6 bases and 4 bases respectively, with 28 bases between them. CDR3 loop: CASRPQGALPRTGYNEQFF. The CDR3 DNA is TGTGCCAGCAGACCCCAAGGGGCCCTTCCGAGAACAGGATACAATGAGCAGTTCTTC.

On this clonotype: At one of its ends the junction is not consistent with the germline gene, which may arise from a read error. The chain is built from TRBV3-1 and TRBJ2-7; TRBD1 is a possible D gene (5 bases). Germline values: CDR1 LGHDT, CDR2 YNNKEL (reference sequence). The CDR3 consists of 15 residues. CDR3 loop: CASSRGDPTEREQYF. CDR3 bases: TGTGCCAGTAGCCGCGGAGATCCGACAGAACGCGAGCAGTACTTC.

This clonotype was picked up many times. The chain employs TRBV5-1 and TRBJ1-1, with 7 bases identical to TRBD1. The V gene end was trimmed by 6 bases and the J gene end by 1 base; junction bases not matched to a gene: 9. CDR3 length: 15 amino acids. Germline V gene lookup returns CDR1 SGHRS and CDR2 YFSETQ. CDR3 protein: CASKNRTGTNTEAFF. The CDR3 DNA reads TGCGCCAGCAAGAATCGGACAGGAACGAACACTGAAGCTTTCTTT. The full variable domain, its missing parts supplied by reference TRBV5-1 and TRBJ1-1, is KAGVTQTPRYLIKTRGQQVTLSCSPISGHRSVSWYQQTPGQGLQFLFEYFSETQRNKGNFPGRFSGRQFSNSRSEMNVSTLELGDSALYLCASKNRTGTNTEAFFGQGTRLTVV.

V and J are TRBV27 and TRBJ1-5, with TRBD1 matching 9 bases. The CDR3 consists of 15 residues. V shed 9 bases, J shed 4 bases, and the junction held 10 bases outside the gene matches. CDR1 and CDR2 (germline): MNHEY, SMNVEV (reference sequence). The CDR3 region is CASSRTGESNQPQHF. The CDR3, as DNA: TGTGCCAGTAGTCGGACAGGGGAAAGTAATCAGCCCCAGCATTTT.

This clonotype was seen at least ten times. This rearrangement joins TRBV2 to TRBJ1-4; 8 nucleotides agree with TRBD1. This CDR3 region has 16 residues. The V segment lost 7 bases and the J segment 0 bases; nucleotides outside the gene matches: 7. Germline V gene sequence: CDR1 SNHLY, CDR2 FYNNEI. The CDR3 protein is CASNRDRLATNEKLFF. As DNA, the CDR3 is TGTGCCAGCAACCGGGACAGGCTGGCAACTAATGAAAAACTGTTTTTT.

This clonotype was observed a few times. The genes are TRBV10-3 and TRBJ2-2, with D possibly being TRBD1 (6 bases). Germline-derived CDR1 and CDR2 are ENHRY and SYGVKD. Between the trimmed V and J ends, which lost 0 bases and 6 bases, there was a span of 8 bases. The CDR3 runs to 14 residues. The CDR3 DNA follows: TGTGCCATCAGTGAGTCTGGGGGCCCCGGGGAGCTGTTTTTT. It yields the protein CAISESGGPGELFF.

CDR3 sequence (DNA): TGCAGTGCTAGTGCTAGCGGGAGTTACCCCTCCTACGAGCAGTACTTC. It is translated as CSASASGSYPSYEQYF. The rearrangement joins TRBV20-1 to TRBJ2-7; 10 nucleotides line up with TRBD2. Trimming cost V 3 bases and J 0 bases; bases outside gene matches: 8. The CDR3 spans 16 residues. Per germline, CDR1 DFQATT and CDR2 SNEGSKA (reference sequence).

This clonotype was recorded a few times. The CDR3 nucleotides are TGTGCCAGCAGTTTAAGGCGGGAGGTAATCAAAAACATTCAGTACTTC. Translated, it gives CASSLRREVIKNIQYF. The V gene is TRBV12-3 or TRBV12-4, the J gene TRBJ2-4; the match to TRBD2 covers 8 bases. V was clipped by 2 bases and J by 3 bases; unmatched bases: 6. The CDR3 spans 16 residues.

In its sample, this clonotype was seen many times. The rearrangement uses TRBV29-1 and TRBJ2-5; 8 nucleotides line up with TRBD1. CDR3 length: 13 amino acids. Losses at the gene ends were 7 bases for V and 4 bases for J; bases not matched to a gene: 8. The germline V gene has CDR1 SQVTM and CDR2 ANQGSEA. In DNA form, the CDR3 reads TGCAGCGCTGGACAGGGTCGGGGAGAGACCCAGTACTTC. It yields the protein CSAGQGRGETQYF. The whole variable domain, filled in from reference TRBV29-1 and TRBJ2-5, reads SAVISQKPSRDICQRGTSLTIQCQVDSQVTMMFWYRQQPGQSLTLIATANQGSEATYESGFVIDKFPISRPNLTFSTLTVSNMSPEDSSIYLCSAGQGRGETQYFGPGTRLLVL.

This clonotype was seen more than once but under ten times. The rearrangement uses TRBV19 and TRBJ2-7; no clear D. V lost 1 base to trimming and J lost 2 bases, with 6 bases between them. Germline CDR1 reads LNHDA; CDR2 reads SQIVND (reference sequence). The CDR3 runs 13 residues. This CDR3 is CASSIGLTYEQYF. In DNA, the CDR3 is TGTGCCAGTAGTATAGGCCTTACCTACGAGCAGTACTTC.

This clonotype has only a few counts. The CDR3 spells CAISEEGGSFNYGYTF. The CDR3 region has the DNA TGTGCCATCAGTGAGGAAGGGGGATCATTCAACTATGGCTACACCTTC. The genes are TRBV10-3 and TRBJ1-2; TRBD1 might be the D (6 bases). This CDR3 has 16 amino acids. Germline CDR1 ENHRY, CDR2 SYGVKD. Trimming took off 2 bases at V and 2 bases at J, with 15 bases between the two ends.

This clonotype was counted between two and nine times. The chain couples TRBV6-1 to TRBJ1-2; 8 nucleotides align to TRBD1. The junction had 8 bases not matched to a gene; V was cut back by 5 bases and J by 3 bases. CDR1 and CDR2 from the germline V gene are MNHNS and SASEGT. The CDR3 sequence is 15 residues long. Written as DNA, the CDR3 is TGTGCCAGCAGTCCGGGACAGGTTTGGGACTATGGCTACACCTTC. This codes for CASSPGQVWDYGYTF.

CDR3 residues: CASSPLASNTGELFF. DNA for the CDR3: TGTGCCAGTAGTCCCCTAGCGTCGAACACCGGGGAGCTGTTTTTT. The gene calls are TRBV19 and TRBJ2-2; D possibly corresponds to TRBD2 (6 bases). The V gene lost 5 bases and the J gene lost 0 bases, with 10 bases spanning the gap. The CDR3 extends over 15 amino acids. Germline V gives CDR1 LNHDA, CDR2 SQIVND (reference sequence).

The chain recombines TRBV5-8 with TRBJ1-2; no reliable D call. The CDR3 contains 14 residues. Trimming cost V 5 bases and J 7 bases, with 18 bases left between them. Germline V lookup: CDR1 SGHTS, CDR2 YDEGEE. This CDR3 is CASSPRGFSGGYTF. The CDR3 DNA follows: TGTGCCAGCAGTCCTCGAGGCTTTTCAGGTGGCTACACCTTC.

This clonotype was picked up a small number of times. This sequence joins TRBV10-3 and TRBJ2-7; 13 bases agree with TRBD2. CDR1 is ENHRY, CDR2 SYGVKD, per germline. This CDR3 is built from 15 residues. The ends lost 9 bases at V and 3 bases at J; junction bases unmatched: 8. The CDR3 sequence is CAIRTSGSGGYEQYF. The CDR3 bases are TGTGCCATTAGGACTAGCGGGAGTGGAGGCTACGAGCAGTACTTC.

This clonotype was picked up a small number of times. The V gene is TRBV10-3, the J gene TRBJ2-2; 10 bases match TRBD2. Germline trimming cut 6 bases from V and 7 bases from J; bases unmatched to any gene: 5. CDR1 and CDR2 (germline): ENHRY, SYGVKD. The CDR3 is made up of 14 amino acids. The chain's CDR3 is CAISLAGENGELFF. CDR3 DNA: TGTGCCATCAGCCTAGCGGGAGAGAACGGGGAGCTGTTTTTT.

Of note for this clonotype: A much bigger clone sits one base away, suggesting this may be a read error. The J gene is TRBJ1-1, the V gene TRBV6-1; 8 positions match TRBD1. There are 17 residues in the CDR3. Per germline, CDR1 MNHNS and CDR2 SASEGT. CDR3 sequence: CASSRQRQGKQDTEALF. CDR3 nucleotides: TGTGCCAGCAGTCGACAACGACAGGGGAAGCAGGACACTGAAGCTCTCTTT.

In this sample, this clonotype turned up many times. The chain employs TRBV27 and TRBJ2-7, with no clear D. CDR1 MNHEY and CDR2 SMNVEV come from the germline V gene (reference sequence). With 6 bases removed from V and 6 bases from J, the gap between germline ends came to 18 bases. There are 14 residues in the CDR3. The CDR3 nucleotides are TGTGCCAGCAGCTCAACCGGGTTCGCCCTCGAGCAGTACTTC. It translates to CASSSTGFALEQYF.

The chain links TRBV29-1 to TRBJ2-3, with D perhaps TRBD1 or TRBD2 (6 bases each). The germline V gene has CDR1 SQVTM and CDR2 ANQGSEA. V gave up 8 bases and J gave up 1 base, with 16 bases separating them. CDR3 size: 14 residues. The CDR3 here is CSSRGDRGTDTQYF. DNA for the CDR3: TGCAGCTCTAGGGGGGACCGCGGCACAGATACGCAGTATTTT.

This chain joins TRBV9 and TRBJ1-3; maybe TRBD1 (5 bases). V dropped 5 bases and J dropped 1 base, with 10 bases sitting between them. This CDR3 has 14 residues. In germline, CDR1 is SGDLS, CDR2 YYNGEE. The CDR3 DNA sequence: TGTGCCAGCAGTGCCCCAGGGTCTGGAAACACCATATATTTT. It specifies CASSAPGSGNTIYF.

With regard to this clonotype: This likely reflects a read error, since a far larger clone is one base away. The rearrangement uses TRBV29-1 and TRBJ2-7; the D gene is possibly TRBD1 (5 bases). Matching the DNA end better, TRBJ2-5 makes the J call doubtful. The germline CDR1 and CDR2 sequences are SQVTM and ANQGSEA. The CDR3 extends over 15 amino acids. CDR3 bases: TGCAGCGTTGAAGAGCCCGTGGGGCGGTCGGAGACCCAGTACTTC. It yields the protein CSVEEPVGRSETQYF.

This clonotype was picked up a small number of times. This chain links TRBV6-2 or TRBV6-3 with TRBJ2-5, with TRBD1 matching over 11 bases. The length of the CDR3 is 15 residues. Looked up from germline, CDR1 is MNHEY and CDR2 is SVGEGT. Trimming took 0 bases from V and 5 from J; bases not matched to a gene: 2. CDR3 bases: TGTGCCAGCAGTTACTCAGGACAGGGGGCGGAGACCCAGTACTTC. Translated: CASSYSGQGAETQYF.

A note on this clonotype: It is likely a read error, because the conserved phenylalanine at the end of the CDR3 is missing. This sequence joins TRBV29-1 and TRBJ2-7; the D is unclear. This CDR3 has 11 residues. Trimming left V 4 bases short and J 4 bases short, with 8 bases between. CDR1 is SQVTM, CDR2 ANQGSEA, per germline. CDR3 residues: CSVGKGYEQYL. The CDR3 DNA is TGCAGCGTTGGCAAGGGTTACGAGCAGTACCTC.